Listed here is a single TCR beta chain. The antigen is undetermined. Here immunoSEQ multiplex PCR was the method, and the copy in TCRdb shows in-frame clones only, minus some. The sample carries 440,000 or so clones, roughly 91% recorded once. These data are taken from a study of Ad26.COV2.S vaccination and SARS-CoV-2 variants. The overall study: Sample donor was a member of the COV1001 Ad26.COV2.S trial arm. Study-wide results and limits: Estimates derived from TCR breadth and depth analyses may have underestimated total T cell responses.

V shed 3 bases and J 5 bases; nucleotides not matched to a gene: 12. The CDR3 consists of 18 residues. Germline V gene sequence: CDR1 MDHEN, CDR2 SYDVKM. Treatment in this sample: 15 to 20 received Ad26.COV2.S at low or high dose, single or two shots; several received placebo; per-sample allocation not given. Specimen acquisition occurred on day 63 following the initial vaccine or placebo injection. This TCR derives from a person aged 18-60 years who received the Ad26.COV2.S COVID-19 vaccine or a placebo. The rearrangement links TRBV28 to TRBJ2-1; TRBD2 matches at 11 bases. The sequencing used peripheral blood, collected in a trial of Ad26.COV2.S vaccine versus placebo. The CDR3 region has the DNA TGTGCCAGCAGTTTGGACCTCTCGGGACTAGCGGCGCACAATGAGCAGTTCTTC. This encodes CASSLDLSGLAAHNEQFF.